This T cell receptor (beta chain) was found in a study of tumor and adjacent non-tumor tissue in lung cancer. Study-level information: There were about twelve adenocarcinoma, a couple of squamous cell carcinoma and 1 small cell lung cancer cases. The patients, approximately nine men and roughly 5 women, were about 31 to 76 with stage I to III disease. The study, taken as a whole, reports: Tumor TCR diversity, when higher, was linked to shorter survival. Top 100 clones took a larger repertoire share in normal lung.

TCRbeta libraries were built with three rounds of nested PCR, modified from ARM-PCR. Each CDR3 protein gets one entry after TCRdb re-called the multiplex PCR reads with MiXCR. This sample yields some 80,000 distinct CDR3 sequences, of which over 60% are seen a single time; around 40% belongs to the top ten. Points on this clonotype: As yet, its antigen is unknown.

The template was RNA from unsorted bulk tissue. More than 3 cm separated this lung sample from the edge of the tumor. The V gene lost 0 bases and the J gene lost 13 bases, with 19 bases spanning the gap. The CDR3 spans 15 residues. This clonotype was obtained from a man between 65 and 80 years old with non-small cell lung cancer. The sample consisted of distant non-tumor lung tissue. This chain connects TRBV12-3 or TRBV12-4 to TRBJ1-5; weak D call: TRBD1 (5 bases). CDR3 bases: TGTGCCAGCAGTTTAGCGACAAGGGGCAATCGGCCACAGCATTTT. Translated: CASSLATRGNRPQHF.